The text below deals with one T cell receptor (beta chain). Germline CDR1 and CDR2: MDHEN and SYDVKM. With 4 bases removed from V and 2 bases from J, the gap between germline ends came to 5 bases. This CDR3 contains 12 residues. The data were obtained in a study of identifying expanded T cells in peripheral blood. TCRdb's copy holds only in-frame clones and misses some; the assay was immunoSEQ multiplex PCR. Of under 100,000 clones in the sample, roughly 81% were seen once. The specimen was blood. The TCR was taken from a person between 18 and 69 years old in good health. The rearrangement joins TRBV28 to TRBJ1-2; D is ambiguous. CDR3 sequence (DNA): TGTGCCAGCAGTTGGCAGAACTATGGCTACACCTTC. It is translated as CASSWQNYGYTF.